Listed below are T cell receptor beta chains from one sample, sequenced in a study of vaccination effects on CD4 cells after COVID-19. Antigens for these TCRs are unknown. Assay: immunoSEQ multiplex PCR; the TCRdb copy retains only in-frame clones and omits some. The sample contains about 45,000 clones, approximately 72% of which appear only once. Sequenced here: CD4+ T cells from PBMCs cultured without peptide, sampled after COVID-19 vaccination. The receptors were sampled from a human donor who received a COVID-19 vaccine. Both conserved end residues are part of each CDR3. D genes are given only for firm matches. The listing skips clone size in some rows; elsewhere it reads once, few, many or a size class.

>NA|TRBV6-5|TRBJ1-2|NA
CASSYSRTGGGYGYTF
TGTGCCAGCAGTTACTCGAGAACAGGTGGTGGCTATGGCTACACCTTC
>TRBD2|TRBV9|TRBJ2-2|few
CASSVAGGQGTGELFF
TGTGCCAGCAGCGTAGCGGGGGGGCAGGGCACCGGGGAGCTGTTTTTT
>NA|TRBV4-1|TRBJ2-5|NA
CASSQVTVKETQYF
TGCGCCAGCAGCCAAGTGACGGTTAAAGAGACCCAGTACTTC
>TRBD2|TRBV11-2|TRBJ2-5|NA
CASSLISGGVQETQYF
TGTGCCAGCAGCTTGATCAGCGGGGGGGTACAAGAGACCCAGTACTTC
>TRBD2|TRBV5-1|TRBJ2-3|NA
CASSLIAGVTDTQYF
TGCGCCAGCAGCCTAATAGCGGGGGTGACAGATACGCAGTATTTT
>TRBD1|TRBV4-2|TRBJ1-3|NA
CASSQGDRGPGNTIYF
TGTGCCAGCAGCCAAGGGGACAGGGGGCCTGGAAACACCATATATTTT
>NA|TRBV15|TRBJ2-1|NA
CATSRDQRPENEQFF
TGTGCCACCAGCAGAGATCAGCGGCCCGAGAATGAGCAGTTCTTC
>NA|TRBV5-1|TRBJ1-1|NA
CASSLRVTNTEAFF
TGCGCCAGCAGCTTGCGGGTTACGAACACTGAAGCTTTCTTT
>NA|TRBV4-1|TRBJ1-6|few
CASSQDGPSPLHF
TGCGCCAGCAGCCAAGATGGGCCGTCCCCCCTCCACTTT
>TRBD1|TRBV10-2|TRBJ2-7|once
CASSDAGGGRSYEQYF
TGCGCCAGCAGTGACGCAGGGGGTGGCAGGTCCTACGAGCAGTACTTC
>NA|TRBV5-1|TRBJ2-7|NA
CASSLEPDSYEQYF
TGCGCCAGCAGCTTGGAGCCAGACTCCTACGAGCAGTACTTC
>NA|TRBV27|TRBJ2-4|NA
CASSLGRDNYIQYF
TGTGCCAGCAGTTTGGGCCGGGACAACTACATTCAGTACTTC
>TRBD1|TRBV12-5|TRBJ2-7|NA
CASGPTTGQTNEQYF
TGTGCTAGTGGGCCTACAACGGGACAGACGAACGAGCAGTACTTC
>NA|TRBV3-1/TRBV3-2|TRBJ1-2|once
CASSPLGARKGYTF
TGTGCCAGCAGCCCTCTCGGGGCGAGGAAGGGCTACACCTTC
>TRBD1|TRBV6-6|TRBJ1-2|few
CASNRQGLGYTF
TGTGCCAGCAACAGACAGGGGCTTGGCTACACCTTC
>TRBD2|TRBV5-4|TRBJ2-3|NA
CASSFYSGGPADTQYF
TGTGCCAGCAGCTTTTACAGCGGGGGCCCCGCAGATACGCAGTATTTT
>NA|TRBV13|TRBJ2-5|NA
CASSLRGTQYF
TGTGCCAGCAGCTTACGGGGGACCCAGTACTTC
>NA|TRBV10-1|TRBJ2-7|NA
CASSGDSYEQYF
TGCGCCAGCAGCGGGGATTCCTACGAGCAGTACTTC
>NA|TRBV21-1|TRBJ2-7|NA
CASSKGPQGATYEQYF
TGTGCCAGCAGCAAAGGTCCACAGGGGGCCACCTACGAGCAGTACTTC